This TCR beta chain was profiled in a study of T cells after yellow fever vaccination. Study results and caveats: Detected again after the booster were most primary-vaccination clones, at nearly 97% CD4 and 88% CD8.

MiXCR, applied by TCRdb to the 5' RACE reads, yields one record per CDR3 protein. This sample carries hundreds of thousands of distinct CDR3 sequences, roughly a sixth of them seen once, and the ten largest clones take 17%. This clonotype was picked up a small number of times. Its antigen is currently unknown. CDR1 is MGHRA and CDR2 is YSYEKL in the germline V gene. The V gene lost 0 bases and the J gene lost 4 bases, with 14 bases spanning the gap. CDR3 length equals 16 residues. The receptor was isolated from a man between 18 and 29 years old who received the YFV17D yellow fever vaccine. Specimen: PBMCs, collected about 5 days after the first yellow fever vaccination. The gene calls are TRBV4-1 and TRBJ2-3, with a tentative D call TRBD2 (6 bases). CDR3: CASSQEEGPSADTQYF. In nucleotides, the CDR3 is TGCGCCAGCAGCCAAGAGGAGGGGCCCAGCGCAGATACGCAGTATTTT.